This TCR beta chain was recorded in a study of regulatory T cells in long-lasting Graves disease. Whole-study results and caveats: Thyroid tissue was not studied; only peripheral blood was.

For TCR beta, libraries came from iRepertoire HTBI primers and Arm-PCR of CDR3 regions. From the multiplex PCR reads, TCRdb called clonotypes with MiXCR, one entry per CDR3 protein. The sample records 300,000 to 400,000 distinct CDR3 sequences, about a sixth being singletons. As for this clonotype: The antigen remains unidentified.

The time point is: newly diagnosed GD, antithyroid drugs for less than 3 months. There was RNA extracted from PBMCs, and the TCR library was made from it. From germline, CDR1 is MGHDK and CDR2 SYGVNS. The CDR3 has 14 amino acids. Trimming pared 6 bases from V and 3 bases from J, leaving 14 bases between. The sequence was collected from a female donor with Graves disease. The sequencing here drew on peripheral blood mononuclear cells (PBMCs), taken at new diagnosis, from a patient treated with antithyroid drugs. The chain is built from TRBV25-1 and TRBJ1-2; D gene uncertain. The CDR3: CASRSPGGDYGYTF. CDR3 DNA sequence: TGTGCCAGCAGATCCCCTGGTGGGGACTATGGCTACACCTTC.